Ten or more counts support the clone carrying this TCR beta chain. Source study methods: The assay estimated nucleated cells by amplifying reference gene primers. Profiled with immunoSEQ multiplex PCR; TCRdb holds only in-frame clones, not every one. The DNA gave D and trimming, while V, J and clone size come from that table. The sample has 400,000 or so clones, approximately 86% seen once. The data stem from a study of blood T cell repertoires in COVID-19. On the study more broadly: Some COVID-19 samples were acute and others convalescent; all came from the United States, Italy and Spain.

This CDR3 has 13 amino acids. Trimming took 7 bases from V and 8 from J; bases not matched to a gene: 7. The germline V gene has CDR1 MGHDK and CDR2 SYGVNS. The receptor was derived from a human donor in a cohort sampled during active COVID-19. The rearrangement uses TRBV25-1 and TRBJ2-1, with 8 bases identical to TRBD2. The specimen sequenced was peripheral blood. The DNA of the CDR3 is TGTGCCAGCACAGCGGGAGTCCCCGATGAGCAGTTCTTC. Translating it yields CASTAGVPDEQFF.